This TCR beta chain was captured by sequencing in a study of Graves' ophthalmopathy and Graves' hyperthyroidism. Orbital computed tomography, together with clinical symptoms, serum thyroxine, TRAb and thyroid ultrasound, was used for diagnosis. The authors amplified TCR beta CDR3 regions from RNA transcripts. First-round RT-PCR used HTBI primers; second-round multiplex PCR followed. Via MiXCR, TCRdb re-called the multiplex PCR reads, giving one row per CDR3 protein. The sample contains 1 million to 1.3 million distinct CDR3 sequences, about 38% of which appear only once. Looked up from germline, CDR1 is PRHDT and CDR2 is FYEKMQ (reference sequence). The V end lost 1 base, the J end lost 1 base, and 8 bases lay between the germline ends. The CDR3 length is 15 residues.

This TCR was sampled from an adult man with Graves' hyperthyroidism. The sequencing sample was made of peripheral blood or thyroid tissue (not recorded which). The J gene is TRBJ1-3, the V gene TRBV13; D is uncertain. The chain's CDR3 is CASSLEYPSGNTIYF. As DNA, the CDR3 is TGTGCCAGCAGCTTAGAGTACCCGTCTGGAAACACCATATATTTT.